This TCR beta chain was recovered during a study of regulatory T cells in long-lasting Graves disease. The wider study: Newly diagnosed Graves' patients had taken antithyroid drugs under 3 months.

Noted time point: newly diagnosed GD, antithyroid drugs for less than 3 months. The TCR library was made from RNA extracted from PBMCs. With V trimmed by 5 bases and J by 4 bases, 11 bases remained unmatched. CDR1 MGHRA and CDR2 YSYEKL come from the germline V gene. This CDR3 is built from 16 residues. CDR3 regions were amplified by Arm-PCR using iRepertoire HTBI primers to build TCR beta libraries. One entry per CDR3 protein results from TCRdb running MiXCR on the multiplex PCR reads. The sample has roughly 510,000 distinct CDR3 sequences, 15% to 20% seen once; the top ten hold about 12%. Regarding this clonotype: Its target is unknown.

Regarding the study as a whole: Persistent patients shared 2,500 to 3,000 public clonotypes among themselves. Newly diagnosed patients shared fewer, at more than 750. Sampling was limited to peripheral blood rather than thyroid tissue.

This same sample was also taken into another study, of T cells in Graves' hyperthyroidism and ophthalmopathy.

The material sequenced was peripheral blood mononuclear cells (PBMCs), taken at new diagnosis, from a patient treated with antithyroid drugs. The chain couples TRBV4-1 to TRBJ2-1; TRBD2 agrees at 7 bases. The receptor comes from a young man with Graves disease. The CDR3 DNA reads TGCGCCAGCAGCTTCCTGCGGACTAGAGAGTACAATGAGCAGTTCTTC. It encodes CASSFLRTREYNEQFF.